The 12 T cell receptor beta chains below come from one sample, sequenced in a study of OX40 agonist ivuxolimab in advanced cancers. The protocol was immunoSEQ multiplex PCR, while the TCRdb copy is restricted to in-frame clones and leaves out a portion. The table has roughly 52,000 clones, 65% to 80% seen once. Source: CD4+ or CD8+ T cells sorted from blood, taken in a trial of the OX40 agonist ivuxolimab. The source of these receptors is an adult with an advanced solid tumor such as melanoma, head and neck, liver or kidney cancer.

This clone has only a few counts. This chain links TRBV5-1 with TRBJ2-1; 7 bases line up with TRBD1. The CDR3 is 15 amino acids. The V gene's germline CDR1 is SGHRS and CDR2 YFSETQ. Unmatched junction bases numbered 7, after V lost 0 bases and J lost 7 bases. This chain's CDR3 is CASSLDGQDLNEQFF. In DNA, the CDR3 is TGCGCCAGCAGCTTGGATGGACAGGATCTTAATGAGCAGTTCTTC.

The chain joins TRBV28 to TRBJ2-1; 9 bases agree with TRBD2. Trimming cost V 3 bases and J 3 bases; bases outside gene matches: 12. Germline V gene data show CDR1 as MDHEN and CDR2 as SYDVKM. The CDR3 is 18 residues long. CDR3 amino acids: CASSFVTALAGDYNEQFF. Here the CDR3 DNA reads TGTGCCAGCAGTTTTGTTACAGCCTTAGCGGGAGACTACAATGAGCAGTTCTTC.

The J gene is TRBJ2-2, the V gene TRBV7-9; D gene ambiguous. From germline, CDR1 is SEHNR and CDR2 FQNEAQ (reference sequence). The CDR3 is made up of 12 amino acids. The V and J ends lost 3 bases and 4 bases respectively, with 3 bases between them. The CDR3 spells CASSFSTGELFF. CDR3 DNA: TGTGCCAGCAGCTTTAGCACCGGGGAGCTGTTTTTT.

In DNA, the CDR3 is TGTGCCAGCAGGCCTAGCGGGATCGGTAATGAGCAGTTCTTC. Translation: CASRPSGIGNEQFF. The V and J genes are TRBV6-6 and TRBJ2-1; the match to TRBD2 covers 9 bases. The CDR3 extends over 14 amino acids. Trimming at V came to 6 bases and at J to 7 bases, leaving 7 bases not matched to a gene. The germline V gene encodes CDR1 MNHNY and CDR2 SVGAGI (reference sequence).

The chain has TRBV2 and TRBJ2-2; D remains ambiguous. V was trimmed by 7 bases and J by 6 bases, leaving 12 bases between them. The CDR3 runs 13 residues. CDR1 is SNHLY, CDR2 FYNNEI, per germline. The CDR3 DNA sequence: TGTGCCAGCACTAACCCCGTTCCCGGGGAGCTGTTTTTT. Its translation: CASTNPVPGELFF.

The gene calls are TRBV29-1 and TRBJ2-2; D is unclear. V was pared by 0 bases and J by 1 base, with 9 bases between. The CDR3 consists of 15 residues. From germline, CDR1 is SQVTM and CDR2 ANQGSEA. CDR3 bases: TGCAGCGTTGAAGATCAGCGAGGGAACACCGGGGAGCTGTTTTTT. It translates to CSVEDQRGNTGELFF.

The chain links TRBV9 to TRBJ2-4; no firm D call. V was cut by 3 bases and J by 3 bases, with 10 bases left in between. CDR1 and CDR2 from the germline V gene are SGDLS and YYNGEE. This CDR3 spans 14 amino acids. The CDR3 is CASSADGVKNIQYF. The CDR3 region has the DNA TGTGCCAGCAGCGCCGACGGTGTCAAAAACATTCAGTACTTC.

The chain couples TRBV27 to TRBJ2-4, with 9 nucleotides matching TRBD1. Germline values: CDR1 MNHEY, CDR2 SMNVEV (reference sequence). With V trimmed by 4 bases and J by 2 bases, 3 bases remained unmatched. The CDR3 contains 15 residues. In DNA, the CDR3 is TGTGCCAGCAGTTCGGGGACAGGGCCCAAAAACATTCAGTACTTC. This translates into CASSSGTGPKNIQYF.

This chain links TRBV6-1 with TRBJ1-2; D is unresolved. V lost 3 bases, J lost 5 bases, and 10 bases lay in between. The CDR3 covers 13 residues. CDR1 and CDR2 from the germline V gene are MNHNS and SASEGT. The CDR3 spells CASSDPGRYGYTF. CDR3 coding DNA: TGTGCCAGCAGTGACCCCGGACGTTATGGCTACACCTTC.

The J gene is TRBJ1-2, the V gene TRBV6-8; 7 positions agree with TRBD1. Germline CDR1 and CDR2: MNHGY and SAAAGT. The junction had 7 bases not matched to a gene; V was cut back by 5 bases and J by 1 base. CDR3 length: 15 amino acids. The CDR3 sequence: CASSDYRGYNYGYTF. CDR3 nucleotides: TGTGCCAGCAGTGACTACAGGGGATATAACTATGGCTACACCTTC.

The chain uses TRBV4-3 and TRBJ1-2; 7 nucleotides match TRBD1. V lost 0 bases and J lost 2; bases outside the gene matches: 9. The CDR3 is 17 amino acids. The germline V gene has CDR1 LGHNA and CDR2 YSLEER. This CDR3 is CASSQESGQAPNYGYTF. CDR3 coding DNA: TGCGCCAGCAGCCAAGAGTCAGGACAGGCCCCGAACTATGGCTACACCTTC.

The rearrangement links TRBV28 to TRBJ2-2, with 7 positions matching TRBD1. The CDR3 consists of 16 residues. With 3 bases clipped from V and 4 bases from J, the junction kept 8 bases outside the gene matches. Germline V gives CDR1 MDHEN, CDR2 SYDVKM. Here the CDR3 DNA reads TGTGCCAGCAGTTTCCCCCAGACAGGGTCCACCGGGGAGCTGTTTTTT. This encodes CASSFPQTGSTGELFF.